The T cell receptor (beta chain) under discussion was sequenced for a study of blood T cell repertoires in COVID-19. For the study at large: Acute and convalescent COVID-19 samples came from the United States, Italy and Spain. The cDNA or gDNA used as material had been derived from T cells, B-cell-depleted T cells, or PBMCs.

The ends were cut back, 0 bases at V and 10 bases at J, with 20 bases in the middle. CDR3 length: 16 amino acids. Germline V gene lookup returns CDR1 SGDLS and CDR2 YYNGEE. Original handling: Amplification from reference gene primers served as the basis for estimated nucleated cell counts. Here immunoSEQ multiplex PCR was the method, and the copy in TCRdb shows in-frame clones only, minus some. The DNA was the basis for D and trimming; V, J and clone size are from that table. The data show approximately 76,000 clones, approximately 88% seen once. The sequence came from a man aged 25-40 years with acute or convalescent COVID-19. V and J are TRBV9 and TRBJ2-1; the D gene is possibly TRBD2 (6 bases). Material: peripheral blood. The CDR3 spells CASSVARDSSLGEQFF. In DNA form, the CDR3 reads TGTGCCAGCAGCGTAGCACGGGACTCCTCCCTGGGGGAGCAGTTCTTC.